Listed here is a single T cell receptor beta chain. Its antigen is not yet known. Base qualities were left out, and no much larger clone turns up one base away. This specimen comes from a study of CD8 T cells in ankylosing spondylitis (dated by TCRdb to 2017 to 2019). Broadly, across the study: To find TCR variants linked to disease, the study profiled T cell receptor beta repertoires in ankylosing spondylitis patients and healthy donors. The full study cohort comprised some 27 ankylosing spondylitis patients and 110 or so healthy donors. Samples of peripheral blood were taken, and for ankylosing spondylitis patients, synovial fluid was collected as well.

V lost 2 bases and J lost 2 bases; the stretch between them is 13 bases long. The CDR3, from cysteine to phenylalanine, totals 15 residues. The read is trimmed to its CDR3 DNA, 45 bases read in frame from base 1. Sequencing was performed on an Illumina HiSeq 2500. TCR beta libraries were prepared by quantitative 5'-RACE with molecular barcodes. On the authors' methods: Disease-linked TCR variants were identified with a new computational method built on a probabilistic model of VDJ rearrangement. The raw public reads went through TCRdb reprocessing: fastp at Q25, MiXCR clone calling, in-frame beta chains kept. Duplicate CDR3 protein sequences are folded into a single record with the most common DNA and genes. What appears here as the V and J calls and clone size reflects TCRdb's work, not the paper's. The sample table contains approximately 210,000 distinct CDR3 sequences; only one count was recorded for about 13% of them. The ten largest clonotypes hold 15% to 20% of the sample.

What the study reported, not specific to this receptor: A TCR beta motif made up of under ten highly homologous amino acid variants appeared to be characteristic of blood from ankylosing spondylitis patients. In peripheral blood, the disease-linked clones were found at relatively low frequencies and had a CD8+ phenotype. Significant enrichment of the disease-linked clones was reported in matched synovial fluid samples from ankylosing spondylitis patients. Some TCR beta motif variants had previously been reported in synovial fluid and blood of reactive arthritis patients, which suggested common disease-initiation mechanisms.

Specimen: blood, either unsorted or a sorted T cell fraction (not recorded which). The chain joins TRBV12-3 or TRBV12-4 to TRBJ2-7; the D gene is perhaps TRBD1, from 5 matching bases. This TCR was sampled from a male donor with ankylosing spondylitis or in good health (not recorded which). The DNA is as follows: TGTGCCAGCAGTTTATTTCAGGGTCATGCCTACGAGCAGTACTTC. This is translated as CASSLFQGHAYEQYF.